This T cell receptor beta chain emerged from a study of blood T cell repertoires in COVID-19. About the study: There were acute and convalescent COVID-19 samples, and they came from the United States, Italy and Spain.

How the authors handled the data: Nucleated cell counts were estimated from reference gene primer amplification. Data came from immunoSEQ multiplex PCR; TCRdb stores just in-frame clones and leaves some out. V and J calls and clone size are copied from that table; D and trimming were computed from the DNA. Of over 250,000 clones listed, roughly nine tenths are singletons. After removal of 2 bases from V and 6 bases from J, the junction contained 13 bases not matched to a gene. The CDR3 loop spans 18 amino acids. Looked up from germline, CDR1 is LNHDA and CDR2 is SQIVND (reference sequence). The origin of this receptor is a man between 60 and 70 years old who had recovered from COVID-19. V gene TRBV19 combines with J gene TRBJ1-2, with 12 positions matching TRBD1. The sequencing input was peripheral blood. CDR3 in DNA: TGTGCCAGTAGTATACAAACCGGGACAGGGGGCGGTAATAATGGCTACACCTTC. This encodes CASSIQTGTGGGNNGYTF.